This is a list of T cell receptor beta chains from one sample in a study of somatic mutations in cytotoxic T cells in rheumatoid arthritis. Data came from immunoSEQ multiplex PCR; TCRdb stores just in-frame clones and leaves some out. This table holds thousands of clones, more than 75% found once. Sequences were obtained from CD8+ T cells sorted from blood. Source of these receptors: a woman between 45 and 65 years old with rheumatoid arthritis. The CDR3 runs from the conserved cysteine through the conserved F or W. D genes are given only for firm matches. The listing skips clone size in some rows; elsewhere it reads once, few, many or a size class.

V	D	size	J	length	CDR3	DNA
TRBV30	.	.	TRBJ2-3	15	CAWSVRGGGTDTQYF	TGTGCCTGGAGTGTTAGGGGGGGTGGCACAGATACGCAGTATTTT
TRBV5-6	TRBD2	.	TRBJ2-5	16	CASSPRGGMYQETQYF	TGTGCCAGCAGCCCTCGCGGGGGGATGTACCAAGAGACCCAGTACTTC
TRBV13	.	few	TRBJ2-5	15	CASSSGGPGQETQYF	TGTGCCAGCAGCTCCGGGGGACCTGGTCAAGAGACCCAGTACTTC
TRBV6-6	.	.	TRBJ2-7	15	CASRQGFGGLYEQYF	TGTGCCAGCAGACAGGGGTTTGGGGGGCTCTACGAGCAGTACTTC
TRBV7-8	TRBD1	.	TRBJ1-3	16	CASSPLDRDRGNTIYF	TGTGCCAGCAGCCCTCTGGACAGGGACCGGGGAAACACCATATATTTT
TRBV7-6	TRBD2	.	TRBJ2-7	17	CASSLGGGGLGSYEQYF	TGTGCCAGCAGCCTTGGTGGCGGGGGGCTTGGCTCCTACGAGCAGTACTTC
TRBV6-5	.	.	TRBJ1-2	16	CASSYSKAGGLDGYTF	TGTGCCAGCAGTTACTCGAAGGCCGGGGGGCTAGATGGCTACACCTTC
TRBV4-2	TRBD2	.	TRBJ2-3	19	CASSQDITSGGGLTDTQYF	TGTGCCAGCAGCCAAGATATAACTTCCGGGGGGGGCCTGACAGATACGCAGTATTTT
TRBV2	TRBD1	once	TRBJ1-1	12	CASRGTADEAFF	TGTGCCAGCAGAGGGACAGCAGATGAAGCTTTCTTT
TRBV21-1	.	.	TRBJ2-7	11	CASSKGGGQYF	TGTGCCAGCAGCAAAGGAGGGGGCCAGTACTTC
TRBV14	.	.	TRBJ2-1	15	CASSQEATRIDEQFF	TGTGCCAGCAGCCAAGAAGCAACCAGGATCGATGAGCAGTTCTTC
TRBV6-4	TRBD1	.	TRBJ2-2	13	CASSDSDREGLFF	TGTGCCAGCAGTGACTCTGACAGGGAAGGGCTGTTTTTT
TRBV4-1	.	.	TRBJ2-6	16	CASSQDRGSGANVLTF	TGCGCCAGCAGCCAAGATCGGGGCTCTGGGGCCAACGTCCTGACTTTC
TRBV5-1	.	.	TRBJ1-1	16	CASSLDARGGNTEAFF	TGCGCCAGCAGCTTGGACGCCCGGGGGGGGAACACTGAAGCTTTCTTT
TRBV6-5	.	.	TRBJ2-3	15	CASTNRGGSTDTQYF	TGTGCCAGCACCAATCGCGGAGGGAGCACAGATACGCAGTATTTT
TRBV10-1	TRBD1	.	TRBJ2-5	17	CASSDRDRADPRETQYF	TGCGCCAGCAGTGACCGGGACAGGGCGGACCCCCGAGAGACCCAGTACTTC
TRBV6-6	.	.	TRBJ1-4	15	CASSYAGLDNEKLFF	TGTGCCAGCAGTTACGCGGGACTGGATAATGAAAAACTGTTTTTT
TRBV6-5	.	.	TRBJ2-2	13	CASSYLVTGELFF	TGTGCCAGCAGTTACCTTGTCACCGGGGAGCTGTTTTTT
TRBV5-4	.	.	TRBJ2-7	16	CASSLGTRGWFYEQYF	TGTGCCAGCAGCTTGGGAACCCGGGGTTGGTTCTACGAGCAGTACTTC
TRBV6-4	.	.	TRBJ2-2	14	CASTSRWNTGELFF	TGTGCCAGCACCTCCAGGTGGAACACCGGGGAGCTGTTTTTT
TRBV9	TRBD1	.	TRBJ1-3	15	CASSGGQGFGNTIYF	TGTGCCAGCAGCGGGGGACAGGGGTTTGGAAACACCATATATTTT
TRBV6-5	.	.	TRBJ1-2	14	CASSYDRKNYGYTF	TGTGCCAGCAGTTACGACAGGAAGAACTATGGCTACACCTTC
TRBV4-1	TRBD1	.	TRBJ2-7	16	CASSQDAAGGIYEQYF	TGCGCCAGCAGCCAAGATGCGGCAGGGGGTATCTACGAGCAGTACTTC
TRBV15	.	.	TRBJ1-1	12	CATSSGHFEAFF	TGTGCCACCAGCAGTGGACACTTTGAAGCTTTCTTT
TRBV5-1	TRBD2	.	TRBJ2-5	15	CASSRSGTTQETQYF	TGCGCCAGCAGTCGTAGCGGGACTACCCAAGAGACCCAGTACTTC
TRBV12-2	.	.	TRBJ2-7	14	CASRPTGGTYEQYF	TGTGCAAGTCGCCCAACCGGGGGGACCTACGAGCAGTACTTC
TRBV6-1	.	.	TRBJ1-1	14	CASSEGSGDTEAFF	TGTGCCAGCAGTGAAGGGAGCGGGGACACTGAAGCTTTCTTT
TRBV10-3	.	.	TRBJ2-3	14	CAIREGGRTDTQYF	TGTGCCATCAGAGAGGGGGGGAGGACAGATACGCAGTATTTT
TRBV13	TRBD1	.	TRBJ2-7	18	CASSSRDRGISQMGEQYF	TGTGCCAGCAGCTCCCGGGACAGGGGGATCTCTCAAATGGGCGAGCAGTACTTC
TRBV12-2	.	.	TRBJ2-7	14	CASRPTGGTYEQYF	TGTGCAAGTCGCCCAACCGGGGGGACCTACGAGCAGTACTTC
TRBV4-1	TRBD1	once	TRBJ2-7	18	CASSHSTGERGMDYEQYF	TGCGCCAGCAGCCACTCAACAGGGGAGAGGGGTATGGACTACGAGCAGTACTTC
TRBV7-6	.	.	TRBJ2-7	14	CASSFSGGSYEQYF	TGTGCCAGCAGCTTCTCCGGAGGGTCCTACGAGCAGTACTTC
TRBV7-7	.	.	TRBJ2-7	14	CASSAGAGYYEQYF	TGTGCCAGCAGCGCTGGGGCAGGCTACTACGAGCAGTACTTC
TRBV27	TRBD1	.	TRBJ1-5	15	CASRPTGAGNQPQHF	TGTGCCAGCAGGCCGACAGGGGCAGGCAATCAGCCCCAGCATTTT
TRBV7-3	TRBD1	.	TRBJ1-1	13	CASSLAQGAEAFF	TGTGCCAGCAGCCTAGCACAGGGGGCGGAAGCTTTCTTT
TRBV19	TRBD1	.	TRBJ1-6	13	CASSGTGNSPLHF	TGTGCCAGTAGTGGGACAGGTAATTCACCCCTCCACTTT
TRBV27	TRBD1	.	TRBJ1-1	15	CASSFAGTGVTEAFF	TGTGCCAGCAGTTTCGCCGGGACAGGGGTCACTGAAGCTTTCTTT
TRBV11-2	TRBD1	.	TRBJ1-6	16	CASSSSSTGFNSPLHF	TGTGCCAGCAGCTCCTCCTCGACAGGGTTTAATTCCCCCCTCCACTTT
TRBV4-2	.	.	TRBJ2-1	20	CASSQESRMGGASSYNEQFF	TGTGCCAGCAGCCAAGAAAGTAGGATGGGGGGGGCAAGCTCCTACAATGAGCAGTTCTTC
TRBV7-9	TRBD1	.	TRBJ1-5	17	CASSAGQGILSNQPQHF	TGTGCCAGCAGCGCCGGACAGGGGATATTGAGCAATCAGCCCCAGCATTTT
TRBV2	TRBD2	.	TRBJ2-5	15	CASSVGLDPWETQYF	TGTGCCAGCAGTGTTGGACTAGACCCCTGGGAGACCCAGTACTTC
TRBV5-4	TRBD2	.	TRBJ2-1	18	CASSPGFGGENSYNEQFF	TGTGCCAGCAGCCCGGGGTTTGGGGGGGAGAACTCCTACAATGAGCAGTTCTTC
TRBV5-1	TRBD1	.	TRBJ2-3	18	CASSTGQGTDLSTDTQYF	TGCGCCAGCAGCACTGGACAGGGTACCGATTTGAGCACAGATACGCAGTATTTT
TRBV18	TRBD1	once	TRBJ2-1	16	CASSLQGTGGSNEQFF	TGTGCCAGCTCACTCCAGGGGACAGGGGGTTCCAATGAGCAGTTCTTC
TRBV4-1	TRBD1	.	TRBJ1-3	17	CASSPSPTGVTGNTIYF	TGCGCCAGCAGCCCCTCGCCGACAGGGGTTACTGGAAACACCATATATTTT
TRBV11-2	.	.	TRBJ2-5	15	CASSSGAASTKTQYF	TGTGCCAGCAGCTCCGGTGCGGCCTCTACTAAGACCCAGTACTTC
TRBV4-1	.	.	TRBJ2-2	13	CASSQVYLGELFF	TGCGCCAGCAGCCAAGTTTATTTGGGGGAGCTGTTTTTT
TRBV7-6	TRBD2	.	TRBJ2-7	18	CASSLAGGASGGTYEQYF	TGTGCCAGCAGCTTAGCGGGGGGGGCTAGCGGGGGTACCTACGAGCAGTACTTC
TRBV13	.	.	TRBJ1-4	15	CASSQGWGGTEKLFF	TGTGCCAGCTCCCAAGGTTGGGGGGGCACTGAAAAACTGTTTTTT